This TCR beta chain was identified during a study of vaccination and CD4 T cells after COVID-19. About the research overall: Post-COVID samples were collected a median around 100 days following diagnosis, spanning 35 to 161.

This clonotype has a handful of counts. Its antigen is not identified. This CDR3 is built from 13 residues. Germline V CDR1 and CDR2: SGHTA, FQGTGA. The V and J ends lost 5 bases and 6 bases respectively, with 10 bases between them. Study-wide findings and caveats: Spike mono-reactivity was found in 304 of 307 vaccine-specific clones from convalescent patients. Researchers report that a median roughly 85% of reactive clones in convalescent patients surfaced only post-vaccination.

TCRdb independently ran MiXCR on the PCR reads; one entry per CDR3 protein. The sample shows 20,000 to 25,000 distinct CDR3 sequences, about 57% of them seen only once. This material consisted of CD4+ T cells from blood, taken before SARS-CoV-2 vaccination. The receptor's source is a human donor who had recovered from COVID-19. The genes are TRBV7-3 and TRBJ2-2, with D uncertain. The DNA of the CDR3 is TGTGCCAGCAGCACCCGTTCGGCCGGGGAGCTGTTTTTT. This codes for CASSTRSAGELFF. Filled out from reference TRBV7-3 and TRBJ2-2, the complete variable domain reads GAGVSQTPSNKVTEKGKYVELRCDPISGHTALYWYRQSLGQGPEFLIYFQGTGAADDSGLPNDRFFAVRPEGSVSTLKIQRTERGDSAVYLCASSTRSAGELFFGEGSRLTVL.